The TCR beta chain under discussion was sequenced for a study of radiotherapy plus CTLA-4 blockade in lung cancer. The CDR3 contains 15 residues. The J segment lost 0 bases and the V segment lost 6 bases, leaving 7 bases of the junction unmatched. Germline V CDR1 and CDR2: KGHSH, LQKENI. Produced via immunoSEQ multiplex PCR; TCRdb's table is partial and in-frame only. The repertoire holds 90,000 to 150,000 clones, nearly 80% seen once, with 4.5% to 6.5% in the top ten. As for this clone: The antigen remains undetermined.

Findings and limits, study-wide: Response, reportedly, was best predicted by interferon-beta along with early blood T cell clone dynamics.

The V and J genes are TRBV18 and TRBJ2-5, with TRBD1 matching over 7 bases. Sequenced here: peripheral blood, sampled from a patient treated with radiotherapy plus ipilimumab. This TCR was recovered from a human donor with non-small cell lung cancer who had a partial response to radiotherapy plus ipilimumab. The CDR3 reads CASSLNQGDQETQYF. CDR3 nucleotides: TGTGCCAGCTCGCTCAATCAGGGGGACCAAGAGACCCAGTACTTC. Complete variable domain (other parts from reference TRBV18 and TRBJ2-5): NAGVMQNPRHLVRRRGQEARLRCSPMKGHSHVYWYRQLPEEGLKFMVYLQKENIIDESGMPKERFSAEFPKEGPSILRIQQVVRGDSAAYFCASSLNQGDQETQYFGPGTRLLVL.